Only a few counts were recorded for the clone carrying this T cell receptor (beta chain). As yet, its antigen is unknown. Deletions cut 5 bases from V and 1 base from J, with 26 bases between. This CDR3 has 19 amino acids. The germline V gene has CDR1 SGHAT and CDR2 FQDESV (reference sequence). TCRdb ran MiXCR on the RT-PCR reads and lists one entry per CDR3 protein. The table shows some 500,000 distinct CDR3 sequences, with under 15% occurring only once. This sample is drawn from a study of response to subunit inactivated influenza vaccine. Study findings and constraints: There was a suggestion from the authors that each seasonal influenza vaccination recruits few new T cells.

The sample consisted of PBMCs from blood, taken roughly 6 weeks after vaccination. The V gene is TRBV11-1, the J gene TRBJ1-1; D is uncertain. The origin of this receptor is a man aged 45-65 years who received an inactivated influenza vaccine. CDR3 residues: CASSLTRGSSVLENTEAFF. The CDR3 bases are TGTGCCAGCAGCCTAACCCGTGGGTCATCCGTCCTTGAGAACACTGAAGCTTTCTTT.